Following are 10 T cell receptor beta chains from one sample sequenced in a study of blood T cell repertoires in COVID-19. The method was immunoSEQ multiplex PCR; TCRdb's version includes in-frame clones alone and lacks a portion of them. The sample contains tens of thousands of clones, approximately 79% of which appear only once. What was sequenced was peripheral blood. These receptor sequences come from a man between 65 and 85 years old with COVID-19, enrolled during active disease.

This clone was detected once. The chain employs TRBV5-1 and TRBJ2-1, with TRBD2 matching over 10 bases. The CDR3 totals 16 residues. Trimming cost V 5 bases and J 3 bases; bases outside gene matches: 8. The V gene's germline CDR1 is SGHRS and CDR2 YFSETQ. The CDR3 here is CASSAASGSGYNEQFF. The DNA of the CDR3 is TGCGCCAGCAGTGCGGCTAGCGGGAGTGGCTACAATGAGCAGTTCTTC.

CDR3 in DNA: TGTGCCAGCTCCGGACAGTTGCAAGAGACCCAGTACTTC. Protein product: CASSGQLQETQYF. The chain uses TRBV28 and TRBJ2-5; a weak D match, TRBD1 (6 bases). The CDR3 is 13 residues long. CDR1 is MDHEN, CDR2 SYDVKM, per germline. V lost 8 bases and J 2 bases, leaving 12 bases between the germline ends.

This clone was seen a handful of times. This rearrangement joins TRBV29-1 to TRBJ1-1, with 8 bases fitting TRBD1. The CDR3 is made up of 14 amino acids. The germline V gene encodes CDR1 SQVTM and CDR2 ANQGSEA. V gave up 5 bases and J gave up 6 bases; unmatched junction bases: 11. The CDR3 DNA reads TGCAGCGTTAATCCAGGGGGCATGATCTCTGAAGCTTTCTTT. Amino acid sequence: CSVNPGGMISEAFF.

This chain uses TRBV29-1 with TRBJ2-7, with 7 bases that match TRBD2. V lost 4 bases to trimming and J lost 5 bases; unmatched junction nucleotides: 11. The CDR3 contains 14 residues. Germline V gene data show CDR1 as SQVTM and CDR2 as ANQGSEA. CDR3 bases: TGCAGCGTTGTTGGTAGGGAGGGTGTGGACGAGCAGTACTTC. Protein sequence: CSVVGREGVDEQYF.

This chain joins TRBV5-1 and TRBJ1-5; D gene uncertain. The CDR3 extends over 13 amino acids. The germline V gene has CDR1 SGHRS and CDR2 YFSETQ. Trimming left V 0 bases short and J 5 bases short, with 6 bases between. The CDR3 reads CASSLAPDQPQHF. The CDR3 DNA sequence: TGCGCCAGCAGCTTGGCGCCGGATCAGCCCCAGCATTTT.

This chain links TRBV9 with TRBJ1-5; D may be TRBD1 (5 bases). V was trimmed by 1 base and J by 0 bases, leaving 11 bases between them. Per germline, CDR1 SGDLS and CDR2 YYNGEE. The CDR3 consists of 16 residues. The CDR3 nucleotides are TGTGCCAGCAGCGTACCGACAGAGACTAGCAATCAGCCCCAGCATTTT. This sequence encodes CASSVPTETSNQPQHF. Using reference TRBV9 and TRBJ1-5 for the parts outside the CDR3, the full variable domain is DSGVTQTPKHLITATGQRVTLRCSPRSGDLSVYWYQQSLDQGLQFLIQYYNGEERAKGNILERFSAQQFPDLHSELNLSSLELGDSALYFCASSVPTETSNQPQHFGDGTRLSIL.

The chain employs TRBV3-1 (or the pseudogene TRBV3-2) and TRBJ1-2; TRBD1 matches 7 bases. This CDR3 spans 15 amino acids. V was pared by 3 bases and J by 6 bases, with 10 bases of the junction left unmatched. Germline V gene sequence: CDR1 LGHDT, CDR2 YNNKEL (reference sequence). The CDR3 DNA reads as TGTGCCAGCAGCCATTACGACAGGGTGGGCGATGGCTACACCTTC. Encoded protein: CASSHYDRVGDGYTF.

This chain links TRBV5-1 with TRBJ1-4; a possible D gene is TRBD1 (6 bases). This CDR3 contains 13 residues. The germline CDR1 and CDR2 sequences are SGHRS and YFSETQ. Trimming left V 4 bases short and J 10 bases short, with 14 bases between. The CDR3 spells CASSTYREGKLFF. CDR3 nucleotides: TGCGCCAGCAGCACCTACAGGGAAGGAAAACTGTTTTTT.

The chain uses TRBV19 and TRBJ2-3; 10 nucleotides align to TRBD2. The CDR3 is 15 residues long. Trimming removed 3 bases from V and 6 bases from J; junction bases left unmatched: 6. Per the germline V gene, CDR1 is LNHDA and CDR2 is SQIVND (reference sequence). CDR3 sequence reads: CASSMASGSVDTQYF. CDR3 nucleotide sequence: TGTGCCAGTAGTATGGCTAGCGGGAGTGTCGATACGCAGTATTTT.

The DNA of the CDR3 is TGTGCCAGCAGCGTAAGCGACTATGAAAAACTGTTTTTT. Translating gives CASSVSDYEKLFF. The chain employs TRBV9 and TRBJ1-4, with D hard to call. CDR3 size: 13 residues. V was cut by 1 base and J by 6 bases, with 7 bases left in between. Germline loops: CDR1 SGDLS, CDR2 YYNGEE.